This entry is about one T cell receptor (beta chain). Antigen: not known. Germline CDR1 reads SQVTM; CDR2 reads ANQGSEA. The CDR3 extends over 14 amino acids. V shed 5 bases and J shed 4 bases, with 16 bases lying between them. This specimen belongs to a study of CD8+ T cells in alopecia areata. Regarding the study as a whole: Besides other cells, scalp samples also yield sequences of resident alphabeta T cells from normal skin.

cDNA serving as the sequencing template came from extracted, reverse transcribed RNA. Repertoires were generated with immunoSEQ multiplex PCR, while TCRdb's copy carries only in-frame clones and drops some. The data contain 150,000 to 200,000 clones, about 63% of them seen just once; the ten biggest clones take up approximately 14%. This TCR derives from a human donor with alopecia areata. The gene calls are TRBV29-1 and TRBJ2-3; D possibly matches TRBD1 or TRBD2 (6 bases each). The sequences come from CD4+ T cells sorted from blood, collected at week 0. The CDR3 sequence: CSVSGGYGADTQYF. CDR3 DNA: TGCAGCGTTTCCGGGGGCTATGGCGCAGATACGCAGTATTTT.